This T cell receptor (beta chain) was obtained from a study of blood T cell repertoires in COVID-19. Per the study methods: Estimation of nucleated cell counts relied on the amplification of reference gene primers. Some clones are missing from TCRdb's copy, which holds only in-frame ones; the method was immunoSEQ multiplex PCR. D and trimming come from the DNA, and the V and J calls and clone size come from that table. The repertoire includes roughly 150,000 clones, about 86% of them detected once, and around 9.9% sits in the top ten. Germline values: CDR1 LNHDA, CDR2 SQIVND (reference sequence). The V and J ends lost 6 bases and 0 bases, in that order; junction bases with no gene match: 3. The CDR3 covers 14 residues.

The J gene is TRBJ2-3, the V gene TRBV19; 7 bases are shared with TRBD1. The receptor comes from a man in his 70s with active or convalescent COVID-19. Sequenced material: peripheral blood. The CDR3 protein is CASRTGRSTDTQYF. CDR3 sequence (DNA): TGTGCCAGTAGGACAGGGAGAAGCACAGATACGCAGTATTTT.